The clone carrying this T cell receptor (beta chain) occurred once. The identical CDR3 is also encoded by other nucleotide sequences in the sample. The sample comes from a study of shared clonotypes between healthy human individuals. The V and J ends lost 0 bases and 1 base respectively, with 3 bases between them. Germline assignment: CDR1 SGDLS and CDR2 YYNGEE. This CDR3 spans 13 amino acids. Profiled with immunoSEQ multiplex PCR; TCRdb holds only in-frame clones, not every one. Seen here are 550,000 to 650,000 clones, about 96% observed once, and the top ten hold less than 0.12%. Naive CD8 cells were CD45RO-negative, positively selected for CCR7, excluding terminally differentiated effector memory CD45RA+ cells.

Sequencing was done on a sample of naive CD8+ T cells sorted from blood. This receptor was taken from a woman in her 30s in good health. The genes are TRBV9 and TRBJ2-3; no clear D gene. The CDR3 DNA reads as TGTGCCAGCAGCGTAGTCGGCACAGATACGCAGTATTTT. As protein: CASSVVGTDTQYF.